This T cell receptor beta chain was identified in a study of read filtering for tumor transcriptome and immune sequencing. About the research overall: Mean patient age was approximately 66 years, range about 47 to 85; approximately 17 male, 14 to 15 female. Revised staging placed roughly 8 patients in R-ISS I, about 15 in II, about 7 in III. Whole-transcriptome libraries were prepared after DNase treatment. RNA-seq yielded only about 75 to 1273 TCR reads, IR-seq about 4 to 10.27 million.

This clonotype was observed many times. The library was built from around 380 ng RNA with molecular barcoded adaptors for alpha/delta and beta/gamma chains. TCRdb ran MiXCR on the reads and lists one entry per CDR3 protein. The sample holds some 39,000 distinct CDR3 sequences, about 15% seen once. The germline V and J ends were trimmed by 3 bases and 6 bases, with 11 bases remaining between them. CDR1 SEHNR and CDR2 FQNEAQ come from the germline V gene (reference sequence). The CDR3 is 14 amino acids. This TCR was sampled from a donor at least 40 years old with multiple myeloma. The chain combines TRBV7-9 with TRBJ1-4, with D perhaps TRBD1 (5 bases). Sequencing was done on a sample of a population of CD138-negative cells sorted from bone marrow. CDR3 DNA: TGTGCCAGCAGCTTTGGTACGGGGGATGAAAAACTGTTTTTT. It is translated as CASSFGTGDEKLFF.